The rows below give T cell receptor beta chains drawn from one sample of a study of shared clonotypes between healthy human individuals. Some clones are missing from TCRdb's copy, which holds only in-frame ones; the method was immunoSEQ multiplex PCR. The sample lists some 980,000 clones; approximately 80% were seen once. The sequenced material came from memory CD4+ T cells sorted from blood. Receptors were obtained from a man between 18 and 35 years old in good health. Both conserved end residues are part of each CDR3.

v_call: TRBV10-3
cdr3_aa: CAIRANAGVGTDTQYF

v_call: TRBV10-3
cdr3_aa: CAISEGLAGSYEQYF

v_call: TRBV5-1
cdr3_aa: CASAQGRNTNGYTF

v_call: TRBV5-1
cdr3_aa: CASSNSGGPSTDTQYF

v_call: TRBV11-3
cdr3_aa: CASSPSGRAEDTQYF

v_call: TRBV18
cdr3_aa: CASSPLGGVGYTF

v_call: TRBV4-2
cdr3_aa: CASSPQTSGGVTGELFF

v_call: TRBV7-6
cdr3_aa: CASSLSGRGINSPLHF

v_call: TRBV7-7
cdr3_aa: CASSLGDGGETQYF

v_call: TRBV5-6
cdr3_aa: CASITNGLASQETQYF

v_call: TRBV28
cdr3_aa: CASTKRGSTYEQYF

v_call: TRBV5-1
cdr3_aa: CASTDRASNQPQHF

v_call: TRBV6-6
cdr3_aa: CASSYPGRNTGELFF

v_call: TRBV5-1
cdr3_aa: CASSETSGGPSSYEQYF

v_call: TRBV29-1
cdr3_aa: CSVEQGGDGYTF

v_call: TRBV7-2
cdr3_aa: CASTPWAGAMYNEQFF

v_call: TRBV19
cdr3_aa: CASSTYTEAFF

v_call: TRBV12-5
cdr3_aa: CASGDLVVTQETQYF

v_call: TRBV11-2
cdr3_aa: CASSSGTGQRSYGANVLTF

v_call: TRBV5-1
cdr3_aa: CASSPRQGGNNSPLHF

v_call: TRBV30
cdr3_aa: CAWSVLAGANTGELFF